Below are 31 T cell receptor beta chains sequenced from a single sample in a study of blood T cell repertoires in COVID-19. Assay: immunoSEQ multiplex PCR; the TCRdb copy retains only in-frame clones and omits some. The sample yields 210,000 or so clones, 70% to 90% seen once. The specimen was peripheral blood. These receptors originate from a man over 45 with COVID-19, enrolled during active disease.

The V gene is TRBV2, the J gene TRBJ2-1; 11 bases are shared with TRBD2. V shed 1 base, J shed 3 bases, and the junction held 8 bases outside the gene matches. The CDR3 consists of 18 residues. CDR1 and CDR2 (germline): SNHLY, FYNNEI. The chain's CDR3 is CASSEGALLAGGYNEQFF. CDR3 coding DNA: TGTGCCAGCAGTGAAGGCGCTCTTCTAGCGGGGGGCTACAATGAGCAGTTCTTC.

A single count supports this clone. V and J are TRBV7-2 and TRBJ1-1; 9 bases are shared with TRBD1. V was clipped by 5 bases and J by 5 bases; unmatched bases: 12. The CDR3 covers 16 residues. Germline-derived CDR1 and CDR2 are SGHTA and FQGNSA. In DNA, the CDR3 is TGTGCCAGCAGCCCCGGGACAGGGAGGTTGAGGACTGAAGCTTTCTTT. The encoded protein is CASSPGTGRLRTEAFF.

Comment on this clone: A far larger clone lies a single base away; this is likely a read error. The rearrangement links TRBV7-6 to TRBJ2-1; D unclear. Germline assignment: CDR1 SGHVS and CDR2 FNYEAQ. CDR3 length equals 15 residues. The ends were cut back, 1 base at V and 0 bases at J, with 7 bases in the middle. The CDR3 nucleotides read TGTGCCAGCAGCTTAGGCGGTGGCTCCTACAATGAGCAGTTCTTC. This sequence encodes CASSLGGGSYNEQFF.

In its sample, this clone was seen once. The chain recombines TRBV6-4 with TRBJ1-1, with D perhaps TRBD1 (5 bases). V was trimmed by 6 bases and J by 1 base, leaving 9 bases between them. The CDR3 has 13 amino acids. CDR1 and CDR2 from the germline V gene are MRHNA and SNTAGT. The chain's CDR3 is CASSLQGNTEAFF. Written as DNA, the CDR3 is TGTGCCAGCAGCCTTCAGGGGAACACTGAAGCTTTCTTT.

The chain has TRBV6-5 and TRBJ2-7; D possibly corresponds to TRBD1 (6 bases). The CDR3 has 15 amino acids. Germline-derived CDR1 and CDR2 are MNHEY and SVGAGI. V dropped 0 bases and J dropped 1 base, with 10 bases sitting between them. The CDR3 DNA reads as TGTGCCAGCAGTTACTCGGGACACCGTTCCTACGAGCAGTACTTC. Translated, it gives CASSYSGHRSYEQYF.

V gene TRBV29-1 combines with J gene TRBJ1-5, with TRBD1 matching over 7 bases. The V gene end was trimmed by 6 bases and the J gene end by 2 bases; junction bases not matched to a gene: 7. The CDR3 contains 14 residues. The germline V gene encodes CDR1 SQVTM and CDR2 ANQGSEA. The CDR3 region has the DNA TGCAGCGTACTCGCCGGGACAGGCAATCAGCCCCAGCATTTT. Translation: CSVLAGTGNQPQHF.

This sequence joins TRBV5-5 and TRBJ2-7; 11 bases line up with TRBD1. The germline V gene has CDR1 SGHKS and CDR2 YYEKEE (reference sequence). This CDR3 has 15 residues. Unmatched junction bases numbered 3, after V lost 1 base and J lost 3 bases. CDR3 DNA sequence: TGTGCCAGCAGCTTGTCCGGGACAGGGGGCTACGAGCAGTACTTC. Protein: CASSLSGTGGYEQYF.

This clone was picked up a small number of times. This sequence joins TRBV2 and TRBJ1-6; D gene ambiguous. In germline, CDR1 is SNHLY, CDR2 FYNNEI. The CDR3 totals 13 residues. V was pared by 8 bases and J by 9 bases, with 14 bases between. As DNA, the CDR3 is TGTGCCAGCCCGTCTGGGCCCTCTTCACCCCTCCACTTT. Its translation: CASPSGPSSPLHF.

The V and J genes are TRBV7-2 and TRBJ2-7, with a tentative D call TRBD2 (6 bases). Germline values: CDR1 SGHTA, CDR2 FQGNSA. This CDR3 has 15 residues. V gave up 7 bases and J gave up 3 bases, with 19 bases separating them. The CDR3 DNA sequence: TGTGCCAGCACCGTTACTTCGGCGGGATACTACGAGCAGTACTTC. Translated, it gives CASTVTSAGYYEQYF.

The V and J genes are TRBV6-5 and TRBJ1-1; the D gene is possibly TRBD1 (5 bases). Deletions cut 8 bases from V and 1 base from J, with 8 bases between. The CDR3 runs to 12 residues. Germline V gene lookup returns CDR1 MNHEY and CDR2 SVGAGI. This CDR3 reads CASGQRNTEAFF. In nucleotides, the CDR3 is TGTGCCAGCGGACAACGGAACACTGAAGCTTTCTTT.

The chain is built from TRBV28 and TRBJ2-5, with 8 bases lining up with TRBD2. The CDR3 covers 15 residues. V shed 2 bases and J 3 bases; nucleotides not matched to a gene: 5. Germline assignment: CDR1 MDHEN and CDR2 SYDVKM. The CDR3 protein is CASSLTGGLKETQYF. The DNA for the CDR3 is TGTGCCAGCAGTTTAACGGGGGGGCTTAAAGAGACCCAGTACTTC.

This clone was detected only a few times. The chain carries TRBV18 and TRBJ1-1, with D possibly matching TRBD1 (6 bases). Germline CDR1 reads KGHSH; CDR2 reads LQKENI. The length of the CDR3 is 12 residues. The V end was cut by 3 bases, the J end by 7 bases, with 9 bases between. The CDR3 reads CASSPPDSEAFF. The CDR3 DNA reads TGTGCCAGCTCACCTCCGGACAGTGAAGCTTTCTTT.

This sequence joins TRBV6-2 or TRBV6-3 and TRBJ1-2, with D hard to call. Per the germline V gene, CDR1 is MNHEY and CDR2 is SVGEGT. Trimming left V 6 bases short and J 1 base short, with 9 bases between. CDR3 length equals 13 residues. This chain's CDR3 is CASSQTDNYGYTF. CDR3 nucleotide sequence: TGTGCCAGCAGCCAAACTGATAACTATGGCTACACCTTC.

The gene calls are TRBV5-5 and TRBJ1-3; 8 bases are a match to TRBD1. V shed 4 bases, J shed 4 bases, and the junction held 10 bases outside the gene matches. Germline V CDR1 and CDR2: SGHKS, YYEKEE (reference sequence). This CDR3 is built from 16 residues. The CDR3 DNA follows: TGTGCCAGCAGCCCCAGGGGGCTTCCGAGAGGAAACACCATATATTTT. This encodes CASSPRGLPRGNTIYF.

About this clone: Other DNA sequences in this specimen translate into the identical CDR3. V is TRBV5-1 and J is TRBJ1-6, with a possible D match to TRBD1 (5 bases). CDR1 and CDR2 from the germline V gene are SGHRS and YFSETQ. V lost 1 base, J lost 9 bases, and 14 bases lay in between. The CDR3 extends over 15 amino acids. This chain's CDR3 is CASSLKGQGGSPLHF. For the CDR3, the DNA is TGCGCCAGCAGCTTGAAGGGGCAGGGTGGTTCACCCCTCCACTTT.

The chain carries TRBV5-5 and TRBJ2-5; TRBD1 matches 9 bases. Trimming took 6 bases from V and 3 from J; bases not matched to a gene: 6. The CDR3 covers 14 residues. CDR1 SGHKS and CDR2 YYEKEE come from the germline V gene (reference sequence). The chain's CDR3 is CASTLGTGKETQYF. DNA for the CDR3: TGTGCCAGCACCCTCGGGACAGGGAAAGAGACCCAGTACTTC.

The chain uses TRBV2 and TRBJ1-5; D not resolved. This CDR3 comprises 13 residues. Deletions cut 6 bases from V and 0 bases from J, with 6 bases between. Germline CDR1 is SNHLY and CDR2 is FYNNEI. The CDR3 loop reads CASRQYSNQPQHF. The CDR3 DNA reads as TGTGCCAGCAGACAGTATAGCAATCAGCCCCAGCATTTT.

This chain uses TRBV19 with TRBJ2-6; 8 bases are a match to TRBD2. The CDR3 runs 16 residues. V was pared by 7 bases and J by 0 bases, with 5 bases of the junction left unmatched. Germline V CDR1 and CDR2: LNHDA, SQIVND (reference sequence). CDR3 nucleotide sequence: TGTGCCAGTAATCGGCGGGGGGACTCTGGGGCCAACGTCCTGACTTTC. Its protein product is CASNRRGDSGANVLTF.

The chain carries TRBV7-2 and TRBJ1-3; 11 nucleotides match TRBD1. From germline, CDR1 is SGHTA and CDR2 FQGNSA. The CDR3 sequence is 16 residues long. V shed 0 bases, J shed 5 bases, and the junction held 3 bases outside the gene matches. The CDR3 DNA sequence: TGTGCCAGCAGCTTAGCCCGGACAGGGGGCCGAAACACCATATATTTT. It yields the protein CASSLARTGGRNTIYF.

The V and J genes are TRBV20-1 and TRBJ1-1; TRBD1 matches 9 bases. The CDR3 length is 11 residues. Per germline, CDR1 DFQATT and CDR2 SNEGSKA (reference sequence). The CDR3 nucleotides are TGCAACCCTGGGACAGGGACTGAAGCTTTCTTT. This gives the protein CNPGTGTEAFF.

V is TRBV28 and J is TRBJ1-6; the match to TRBD1 covers 7 bases. With V trimmed by 6 bases and J by 0 bases, 5 bases remained unmatched. This CDR3 is built from 16 residues. Germline CDR1 and CDR2: MDHEN and SYDVKM. CDR3: CASRDRKSSYNSPLHF. In DNA, the CDR3 is TGTGCCAGCAGGGACAGGAAAAGCTCCTATAATTCACCCCTCCACTTT.

The rearrangement links TRBV6-5 to TRBJ1-2; D is possibly TRBD1 (5 bases). V was shortened by 6 bases and J by 7 bases, with 15 bases between the two germline ends. CDR3 length: 13 residues. From germline, CDR1 is MNHEY and CDR2 SVGAGI. CDR3 sequence reads: CASRTDSVSGYTF. In DNA form, the CDR3 reads TGTGCCAGCAGGACAGACAGCGTCTCTGGCTACACCTTC.

The genes are TRBV3-1 (or the pseudogene TRBV3-2) and TRBJ2-1; maybe TRBD1 (6 bases). The germline gives CDR1 LGHDT, CDR2 YNNKEL (reference sequence). Trimming shortened V by 3 bases and J by 14 bases, and 14 bases separated the two germline ends. The CDR3 runs to 12 residues. CDR3 amino acids: CASSQAQGQKFF. The DNA for the CDR3 is TGTGCCAGCAGCCAGGCTCAGGGGCAGAAGTTCTTC.

This clone turned up a few times. V is TRBV6-1 and J is TRBJ1-2, with D unresolved. V lost 0 bases, J lost 6 bases, and 20 bases lay in between. This CDR3 contains 17 residues. CDR1 and CDR2 from the germline V gene are MNHNS and SASEGT. CDR3 DNA sequence: TGTGCCAGCAGTGAAGCGCTTTCGTTGAGGGAAAGACATGGCTACACCTTC. This sequence encodes CASSEALSLRERHGYTF.

The gene calls are TRBV11-2 and TRBJ1-6; 8 bases line up with TRBD1. The CDR3 extends over 14 amino acids. V shed 5 bases, J shed 8 bases, and the junction held 5 bases outside the gene matches. Looked up from germline, CDR1 is SGHAT and CDR2 is FQNNGV. The CDR3 coding sequence is TGTGCCAGCAGCAACCAGGGGGCTTATTCACCCCTCCACTTT. Its translation: CASSNQGAYSPLHF.

This chain joins TRBV6-6 and TRBJ2-7, with 13 nucleotides matching TRBD2. Germline lookup yields CDR1 MNHNY and CDR2 SVGAGI (reference sequence). There are 17 residues in the CDR3. V lost 6 bases to trimming and J lost 1 base; unmatched junction nucleotides: 9. The CDR3 nucleotides read TGTGCCAGCAGCCGACTAGGACTAGCGGGGGAGTCCTACGAGCAGTACTTC. Protein product: CASSRLGLAGESYEQYF.

The chain has TRBV10-1 and TRBJ1-1; unclear D gene. Germline CDR1 and CDR2: WNHNN and SYGVQD (reference sequence). V lost 7 bases and J lost 4, with 10 bases in between. This CDR3 has 12 amino acids. The CDR3 DNA reads TGCGCCAGCATATGCCGGGGCACTGAAGCTTTCTTT. This encodes CASICRGTEAFF.

The CDR3 is CSGSGQETQYF. The CDR3 nucleotides are TGCAGTGGATCAGGACAAGAGACCCAGTACTTC. This chain uses TRBV20-1 with TRBJ2-5, with D unclear. This CDR3 is built from 11 residues. Germline V gene sequence: CDR1 DFQATT, CDR2 SNEGSKA (reference sequence). V lost 7 bases and J 2 bases, leaving 8 bases between the germline ends.

The chain is built from TRBV6-5 and TRBJ1-2; TRBD1 is a possible D gene (6 bases). Per germline, CDR1 MNHEY and CDR2 SVGAGI. The length of the CDR3 is 14 residues. The germline V and J ends were trimmed by 2 bases and 5 bases, with 12 bases remaining between them. The CDR3 DNA is TGTGCCAGCAGTTACGCGGGCAGGGGTTATGGCTACACCTTC. Its translation is CASSYAGRGYGYTF.

This clone has a single count. This sequence joins TRBV20-1 and TRBJ2-2, with 7 positions matching TRBD1. The CDR3 consists of 13 residues. In germline, CDR1 is DFQATT, CDR2 SNEGSKA (reference sequence). Trimming at V came to 3 bases and at J to 4 bases, leaving 2 bases not matched to a gene. The CDR3 DNA sequence: TGCAGTGCTAGTACAGGGGCCACCGGGGAGCTGTTTTTT. Encoded protein: CSASTGATGELFF.

The chain combines TRBV5-1 with TRBJ2-5; 8 nucleotides line up with TRBD1. Germline V gives CDR1 SGHRS, CDR2 YFSETQ. V was pared by 3 bases and J by 5 bases, with 9 bases of the junction left unmatched. The CDR3 is 15 residues long. CDR3 sequence reads: CASSSLTGVRETQYF. The CDR3 DNA sequence: TGCGCCAGCAGCTCCCTGACAGGGGTGCGTGAGACCCAGTACTTC.